The table lists the clone carrying this T cell receptor (beta chain) with a few counts. Trimming took 4 bases from V and 5 from J; bases not matched to a gene: 9. Germline V gene sequence: CDR1 GTSNPN, CDR2 SVGIG (reference sequence). The CDR3 covers 14 residues. This sample is drawn from a study of beta chain features in type 1 diabetes. The investigators reverse transcribed all of the isolated RNA, so they sequenced expressed TCRB transcripts. Data came from immunoSEQ multiplex PCR; TCRdb stores just in-frame clones and leaves some out. The table lists under 300,000 clones, 25% to 35% of them singletons.

The chain links TRBV30 to TRBJ1-1; 8 bases are shared with TRBD1. This TCR was recovered from a man aged 30 to 45 in good health. The specimen was central memory CD4+ T cells from blood. The CDR3 reads CAWTQGAPGTEAFF. As DNA, the CDR3 is TGTGCCTGGACCCAGGGGGCGCCGGGAACTGAAGCTTTCTTT.